These 32 T cell receptor beta chains were all obtained from the same sample, sequenced in a study of T cell responses to AZD1222 COVID-19 vaccine. Assay used: immunoSEQ multiplex PCR; TCRdb lists only in-frame clones, some missing. The repertoire holds nearly 110,000 clones, with over 80% as singletons. This specimen was peripheral blood, taken 28 days after the second AZD1222 dose. These receptors were obtained from an adult who received the AZD1222 COVID-19 vaccine.

V and J are TRBV19 and TRBJ1-3, with a possible D match to TRBD1 (5 bases). In germline, CDR1 is LNHDA, CDR2 SQIVND (reference sequence). The length of the CDR3 is 16 residues. The V end lost 6 bases, the J end lost 0 bases, and 15 bases lay between the germline ends. CDR3 coding DNA: TGTGCCAGTAGAGACATGGGACGGAGCTCTGGAAACACCATATATTTT. This sequence encodes CASRDMGRSSGNTIYF.

This chain joins TRBV6-5 and TRBJ1-5; 7 nucleotides agree with TRBD1. The germline V gene encodes CDR1 MNHEY and CDR2 SVGAGI. V shed 4 bases, J shed 4 bases, and the junction held 7 bases outside the gene matches. The CDR3 runs 15 residues. DNA for the CDR3: TGTGCCAGCAGTTCCCTGACAGGGATAAATCAGCCCCAGCATTTT. It yields the protein CASSSLTGINQPQHF.

The rearrangement uses TRBV27 and TRBJ2-5; D is possibly TRBD1 (6 bases). Germline V gives CDR1 MNHEY, CDR2 SMNVEV (reference sequence). The CDR3 is 16 residues long. V lost 3 bases, J lost 7 bases, and 21 bases lay in between. The chain's CDR3 is CASSFGWGQGFGTQYF. CDR3 nucleotides: TGTGCCAGCAGTTTCGGGTGGGGGCAGGGGTTCGGGACCCAGTACTTC.

This clone was seen a single time. The CDR3 loop is CASSPVTFGGSPLHF. The CDR3 bases are TGTGCCAGCTCACCAGTGACGTTCGGTGGATCACCCCTCCACTTT. This chain links TRBV18 with TRBJ1-6; D remains ambiguous. This CDR3 has 15 amino acids. V was trimmed by 2 bases and J by 10 bases, leaving 15 bases between them. The germline V gene encodes CDR1 KGHSH and CDR2 LQKENI.

This clone was observed a single time. V usage is TRBV7-9 and J usage is TRBJ1-4; D not resolved. The germline V gene encodes CDR1 SEHNR and CDR2 FQNEAQ (reference sequence). V was cut by 5 bases and J by 14 bases, with 15 bases left in between. The CDR3 runs 12 residues. CDR3: CASSQGYGSLFF. DNA for the CDR3: TGTGCCAGCAGCCAAGGGTACGGGAGCCTGTTTTTT.

V usage is TRBV28 and J usage is TRBJ1-5; D remains ambiguous. The CDR3 consists of 13 residues. Trimming took off 9 bases at V and 0 bases at J, with 9 bases between the two ends. CDR1 is MDHEN, CDR2 SYDVKM, per germline. Here the CDR3 reads CASWTISNQPQHF. CDR3 nucleotide sequence: TGTGCCAGTTGGACCATTAGCAATCAGCCCCAGCATTTT.

In this sample, this clone turned up once. This rearrangement joins TRBV2 to TRBJ2-4, with 8 bases lining up with TRBD1. The CDR3 runs 15 residues. Germline loops: CDR1 SNHLY, CDR2 FYNNEI. Trimming took 5 bases from V and 1 from J; bases not matched to a gene: 4. CDR3 bases: TGTGCCAGCAGTTCAGGGGGCCTCGCCAAAAACATTCAGTACTTC. Its translation: CASSSGGLAKNIQYF.

V gene TRBV4-2 combines with J gene TRBJ1-5, with D tentatively TRBD1 (5 bases). From germline, CDR1 is LGHNA and CDR2 YNFKEQ. There are 14 residues in the CDR3. Trimming stripped 0 bases from V and 3 bases from J, with 6 bases between. CDR3 sequence: CASSQEGDNQPQHF. In DNA form, the CDR3 reads TGTGCCAGCAGCCAAGAGGGGGACAATCAGCCCCAGCATTTT.

The CDR3 DNA reads TGTGCCACCGGAAGGGAGGGAGGCTATGGCTACACCTTC. This sequence encodes CATGREGGYGYTF. The V call is TRBV9, the J call TRBJ1-2; no clear D gene. Trimming shortened V by 9 bases and J by 4 bases, and 16 bases separated the two germline ends. Germline V gene data show CDR1 as SGDLS and CDR2 as YYNGEE. The CDR3 sequence is 13 residues long.

This chain joins TRBV19 and TRBJ1-1; D remains ambiguous. The germline V and J ends were trimmed by 0 bases and 0 bases, with 14 bases remaining between them. Looked up from germline, CDR1 is LNHDA and CDR2 is SQIVND (reference sequence). The CDR3 totals 17 residues. The CDR3: CASSIDVFGSMNTEAFF. The CDR3 bases are TGTGCCAGTAGTATAGACGTCTTTGGCAGTATGAACACTGAAGCTTTCTTT.

The V call is TRBV6-5, the J call TRBJ2-3; D tentatively fits TRBD1 or TRBD2 (5 bases each). The CDR3 consists of 14 residues. The germline CDR1 and CDR2 sequences are MNHEY and SVGAGI. The V end lost 6 bases, the J end lost 6 bases, and 16 bases lay between the germline ends. The CDR3 region has the DNA TGTGCCAGCAGGAGAGGGCAGGGTGGCGATACGCAGTATTTT. It encodes CASRRGQGGDTQYF.

This chain connects TRBV7-2 to TRBJ2-1; D possibly uses TRBD1 or TRBD2 (6 bases each). Germline CDR1 SGHTA, CDR2 FQGNSA. This CDR3 contains 17 residues. Trimming stripped 1 base from V and 8 bases from J, with 21 bases between. The chain's CDR3 is CASSLVGGNPLAHEQFF. CDR3 bases: TGTGCCAGCAGCTTAGTAGGGGGGAACCCACTAGCTCATGAGCAGTTCTTC.

The chain links TRBV3-1 (or the pseudogene TRBV3-2) to TRBJ1-2; 9 positions match TRBD1. Per the germline V gene, CDR1 is LGHDT and CDR2 is YNNKEL (reference sequence). V dropped 1 base and J dropped 4; count of bases not matched to a gene: 4. The CDR3 runs 15 residues. CDR3 loop: CASSQGQGVGYGYTF. The DNA for the CDR3 is TGTGCCAGCAGCCAAGGACAGGGGGTAGGCTATGGCTACACCTTC.

A word on this clone: Germline and junction disagree at one end, which may indicate a read error. The chain uses TRBV3-1 (or the pseudogene TRBV3-2) and TRBJ2-7; a possible D gene is TRBD2 (6 bases). This CDR3 has 15 residues. Germline CDR1 LGHDT, CDR2 YNNKEL (reference sequence). The CDR3 DNA is TGTGCCAGCAGTCAAGGAGGGGCCCCTGGCTACGAGCAGTACTTC. This codes for CASSQGGAPGYEQYF.

This clone was seen a single time. The chain is built from TRBV10-3 and TRBJ2-7, with 7 bases matching TRBD2. CDR1 ENHRY and CDR2 SYGVKD come from the germline V gene. V trimming: 4 bases; J trimming: 2 bases; junction bases outside the gene matches: 11. This CDR3 has 16 amino acids. CDR3 in amino acids: CAISVVGGLSPYEQYF. Here the CDR3 DNA reads TGTGCCATCAGTGTGGTGGGAGGGCTATCCCCCTACGAGCAGTACTTC.

The V call is TRBV5-1, the J call TRBJ2-7; possibly TRBD1 for D (6 bases). Germline CDR1 SGHRS, CDR2 YFSETQ. The germline V and J ends were trimmed by 4 bases and 6 bases, with 14 bases remaining between them. This CDR3 is built from 13 residues. The CDR3 nucleotides read TGCGCCAGCAGCGGAAGGACAGACGGCGAGCAGTACTTC. Translating it yields CASSGRTDGEQYF.

V gene TRBV18 combines with J gene TRBJ1-1; perhaps TRBD1 as D (6 bases). Trimming pared 8 bases from V and 1 base from J, leaving 11 bases between. CDR3 length: 13 residues. Germline V lookup: CDR1 KGHSH, CDR2 LQKENI. CDR3 residues: CASQGHQNTEAFF. The CDR3 DNA is TGTGCCAGCCAGGGACACCAGAACACTGAAGCTTTCTTT. The variable domain in full, completed from reference TRBV18 and TRBJ1-1, reads NAGVMQNPRHLVRRRGQEARLRCSPMKGHSHVYWYRQLPEEGLKFMVYLQKENIIDESGMPKERFSAEFPKEGPSILRIQQVVRGDSAAYFCASQGHQNTEAFFGQGTRLTVV.

This clone has just one count. This chain links TRBV19 with TRBJ1-2; no firm D call. V lost 5 bases, J lost 2 bases, and 12 bases lay in between. The CDR3 has 14 amino acids. CDR1 and CDR2 (germline): LNHDA, SQIVND (reference sequence). The CDR3: CASSGNQANYGYTF. As DNA, the CDR3 is TGTGCCAGTAGTGGGAACCAAGCAAACTATGGCTACACCTTC. Looking up the rest from reference TRBV19 and TRBJ1-2 gives the full variable domain: DGGITQSPKYLFRKEGQNVTLSCEQNLNHDAMYWYRQDPGQGLRLIYYSQIVNDFQKGDIAEGYSVSREKKESFPLTVTSAQKNPTAFYLCASSGNQANYGYTFGSGTRLTVV.

This chain connects TRBV4-1 to TRBJ1-5; the D gene is possibly TRBD1 (5 bases). In germline, CDR1 is MGHRA, CDR2 YSYEKL. This CDR3 has 15 residues. Trimming shortened V by 1 base and J by 6 bases, and 13 bases separated the two germline ends. CDR3 DNA sequence: TGCGCCAGCAGCCAAGGGCTACTGGGGGGTCAGCCCCAGCATTTT. Protein sequence: CASSQGLLGGQPQHF.

V is TRBV11-2 and J is TRBJ2-7, with D perhaps matching TRBD2 (7 bases). Germline loops: CDR1 SGHAT, CDR2 FQNNGV. The CDR3 contains 16 residues. V dropped 1 base and J dropped 4 bases, with 17 bases sitting between them. The DNA for the CDR3 is TGTGCCAGCAGCTTAGTTAGGGGGGGGTCGGAGTACGAGCAGTACTTC. Its translation is CASSLVRGGSEYEQYF.

As regards this clone: The junction departs from germline at one end; a sequencing error may be responsible. The gene calls are TRBV7-7 and TRBJ2-1; 8 nucleotides match TRBD2. CDR1 SSHAT and CDR2 FNYEAQ come from the germline V gene (reference sequence). This CDR3 is built from 15 residues. The CDR3 protein is CASSTGLASYNEQFF. The CDR3 nucleotides read TGTGCTAGCAGCACAGGACTAGCATCCTACAATGAGCAGTTCTTC.

The CDR3 spells CAISVYSEGRTNYGYTF. CDR3 nucleotide sequence: TGTGCCATCAGTGTCTATTCAGAGGGGCGAACTAACTATGGCTACACCTTC. V is TRBV10-3 and J is TRBJ1-2, with D perhaps matching TRBD1 (5 bases). The CDR3 consists of 17 residues. The V end was cut by 4 bases, the J end by 0 bases, with 18 bases between. CDR1 and CDR2 (germline): ENHRY, SYGVKD.

The rearrangement uses TRBV7-9 and TRBJ2-3, with D possibly TRBD2 on 6 matching bases. With 5 bases removed from V and 3 bases from J, the gap between germline ends came to 12 bases. The germline V gene has CDR1 SEHNR and CDR2 FQNEAQ (reference sequence). The CDR3 covers 14 residues. In DNA, the CDR3 is TGTGCCAGCAGCCCCACGGACTATACAGATACGCAGTATTTT. It encodes CASSPTDYTDTQYF. Combining the CDR3 with reference TRBV7-9 and TRBJ2-3 gives the whole variable domain DTGVSQNPRHKITKRGQNVTFRCDPISEHNRLYWYRQTLGQGPEFLTYFQNEAQLEKSRLLSDRFSAERPKGSFSTLEIQRTEQGDSAMYLCASSPTDYTDTQYFGPGTRLTVL.

The chain has TRBV19 and TRBJ1-2, with TRBD1 as a possible D gene (6 bases). The CDR3 extends over 12 amino acids. The germline V and J ends were trimmed by 5 bases and 8 bases, with 12 bases remaining between them. Germline values: CDR1 LNHDA, CDR2 SQIVND (reference sequence). This chain's CDR3 is CASSGQSWGYTF. CDR3 sequence (DNA): TGTGCCAGTAGTGGACAGTCCTGGGGCTACACCTTC.

This sequence joins TRBV3-1 (or the pseudogene TRBV3-2) and TRBJ2-2; 7 bases map to TRBD1. Germline V gene sequence: CDR1 LGHDT, CDR2 YNNKEL (reference sequence). V gave up 1 base and J gave up 2 bases; unmatched junction bases: 4. CDR3 length equals 16 residues. The CDR3 nucleotides are TGTGCCAGCAGCCAAGTGGGACAGAGAAACACCGGGGAGCTGTTTTTT. Its protein product is CASSQVGQRNTGELFF.

This clone was seen a handful of times. The V call is TRBV5-1, the J call TRBJ2-1, with 10 bases aligning to TRBD2. Germline V lookup: CDR1 SGHRS, CDR2 YFSETQ. The CDR3 is 16 residues long. V trimming: 4 bases; J trimming: 6 bases; junction bases outside the gene matches: 10. The CDR3 DNA is TGCGCCAGCAGCCCCGGGACTAGCGTCTGGGTCAATGAGCAGTTCTTC. It is translated as CASSPGTSVWVNEQFF.

J is TRBJ1-5 and V is TRBV5-6; D may be TRBD1 (5 bases). The CDR3 runs 17 residues. The germline V and J ends were trimmed by 5 bases and 3 bases, with 21 bases remaining between them. Per the germline V gene, CDR1 is SGHDT and CDR2 is YYEEEE. The CDR3 DNA is TGTGCCAGCAGTGGGACCGGCGGGGCTATCCTCAATCAGCCCCAGCATTTT. The encoded protein is CASSGTGGAILNQPQHF.

This clone was counted a single time. This chain links TRBV30 with TRBJ2-7; 11 nucleotides agree with TRBD1. CDR1 and CDR2 (germline): GTSNPN, SVGIG (reference sequence). The J segment lost 4 bases and the V segment lost 4 bases, leaving 3 bases of the junction unmatched. CDR3 size: 13 residues. The CDR3 region is CAWKGDRGYEQYF. The CDR3, as DNA: TGTGCCTGGAAGGGGGACAGGGGGTACGAGCAGTACTTC.

This rearrangement joins TRBV30 to TRBJ2-2, with 8 bases matching TRBD2. The length of the CDR3 is 14 residues. Germline V lookup: CDR1 GTSNPN, CDR2 SVGIG (reference sequence). V was pared by 7 bases and J by 3 bases, with 7 bases of the junction left unmatched. CDR3 coding DNA: TGTGCCTCCACCGGGACTAGTGACACCGGGGAGCTGTTTTTT. Translated, it gives CASTGTSDTGELFF.

The chain combines TRBV5-1 with TRBJ1-1, with 9 bases that match TRBD1. Trimming cost V 5 bases and J 1 base; bases outside gene matches: 18. CDR1 and CDR2 (germline): SGHRS, YFSETQ. The CDR3 totals 19 residues. The CDR3 is CASRQGWVGTGYTNTEAFF. CDR3 DNA: TGCGCCAGCAGGCAGGGGTGGGTAGGGACAGGGTACACGAACACTGAAGCTTTCTTT.

This chain joins TRBV4-1 and TRBJ2-7, with D maybe TRBD1 (6 bases). CDR1 and CDR2 from the germline V gene are MGHRA and YSYEKL. V lost 4 bases and J 1 base, leaving 14 bases between the germline ends. CDR3 length: 15 residues. CDR3: CASSPRQRGSYEQYF. The CDR3, as DNA: TGCGCCAGCAGCCCAAGACAGAGGGGGTCCTACGAGCAGTACTTC.

The chain links TRBV11-2 to TRBJ2-7; unclear D gene. V lost 0 bases and J 6 bases, leaving 15 bases between the germline ends. The CDR3 runs 15 residues. Germline V gene data show CDR1 as SGHAT and CDR2 as FQNNGV. In DNA form, the CDR3 reads TGTGCCAGCAGCTTAGATTGGGAAAACAGCTTCGAGCAGTACTTC. Translated: CASSLDWENSFEQYF. The full variable domain, completed using reference TRBV11-2 and TRBJ2-7, is EAGVAQSPRYKIIEKRQSVAFWCNPISGHATLYWYQQILGQGPKLLIQFQNNGVVDDSQLPKDRFSAERLKGVDSTLKIQPAKLEDSAVYLCASSLDWENSFEQYFGPGTRLTVT.